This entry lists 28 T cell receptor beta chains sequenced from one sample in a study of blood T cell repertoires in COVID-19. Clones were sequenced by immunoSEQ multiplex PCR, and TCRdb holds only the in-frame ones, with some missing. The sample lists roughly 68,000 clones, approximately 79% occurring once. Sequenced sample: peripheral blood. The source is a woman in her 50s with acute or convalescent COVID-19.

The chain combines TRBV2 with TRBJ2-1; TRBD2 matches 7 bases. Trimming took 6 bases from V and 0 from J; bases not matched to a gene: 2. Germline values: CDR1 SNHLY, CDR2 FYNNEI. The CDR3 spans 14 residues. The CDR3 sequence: CASSTSASYNEQFF. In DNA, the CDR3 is TGTGCCAGCAGCACTAGCGCCTCCTACAATGAGCAGTTCTTC.

The CDR3 loop reads CAWSSSYTGELFF. The CDR3 bases are TGTGCCTGGAGTTCTAGTTACACCGGGGAGCTGTTTTTT. V usage is TRBV30 and J usage is TRBJ2-2; D is uncertain. Trimming took off 2 bases at V and 3 bases at J, with 7 bases between the two ends. Germline loops: CDR1 GTSNPN, CDR2 SVGIG (reference sequence). The CDR3 extends over 13 amino acids.

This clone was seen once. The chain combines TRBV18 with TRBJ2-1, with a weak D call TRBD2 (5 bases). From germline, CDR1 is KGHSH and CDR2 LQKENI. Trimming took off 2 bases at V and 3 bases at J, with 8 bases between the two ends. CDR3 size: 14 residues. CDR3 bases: TGTGCCAGCTCACCAGGAGGATACTACAATGAGCAGTTCTTC. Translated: CASSPGGYYNEQFF.

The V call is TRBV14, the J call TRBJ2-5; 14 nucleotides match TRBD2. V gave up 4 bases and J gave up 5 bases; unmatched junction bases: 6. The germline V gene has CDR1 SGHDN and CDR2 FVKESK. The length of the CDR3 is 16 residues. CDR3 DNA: TGTGCCAGCAGCCCCGGGACTAGCGGGAGTCGGGAGACCCAGTACTTC. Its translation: CASSPGTSGSRETQYF.

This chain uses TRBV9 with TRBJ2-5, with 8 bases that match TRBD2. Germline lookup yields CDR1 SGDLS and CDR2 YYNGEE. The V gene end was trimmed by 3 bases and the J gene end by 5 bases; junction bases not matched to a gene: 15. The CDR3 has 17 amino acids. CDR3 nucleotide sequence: TGTGCCAGCAGCGAGAGGCCGGCGAGCGGGAGCCGGGAGACCCAGTACTTC. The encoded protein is CASSERPASGSRETQYF.

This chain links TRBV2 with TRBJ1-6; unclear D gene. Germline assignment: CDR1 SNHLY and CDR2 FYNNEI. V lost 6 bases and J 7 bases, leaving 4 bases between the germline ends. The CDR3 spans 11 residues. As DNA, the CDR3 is TGTGCCAGCAGGGGCAATTCACCCCTCCACTTT. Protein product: CASRGNSPLHF.

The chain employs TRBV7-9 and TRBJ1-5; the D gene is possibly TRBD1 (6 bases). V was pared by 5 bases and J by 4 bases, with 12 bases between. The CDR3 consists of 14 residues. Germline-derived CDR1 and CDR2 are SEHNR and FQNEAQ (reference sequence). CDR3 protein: CASSRGQLNQPQHF. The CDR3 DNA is TGTGCCAGCAGCCGGGGACAACTAAATCAGCCCCAGCATTTT.

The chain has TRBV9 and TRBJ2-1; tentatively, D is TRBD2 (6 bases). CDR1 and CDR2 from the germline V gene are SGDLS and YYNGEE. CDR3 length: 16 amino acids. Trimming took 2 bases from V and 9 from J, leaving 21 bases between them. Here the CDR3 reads CASSVSGSHNPGEQFF. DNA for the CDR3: TGTGCCAGCAGCGTTTCCGGGAGTCATAACCCCGGTGAGCAGTTCTTC.

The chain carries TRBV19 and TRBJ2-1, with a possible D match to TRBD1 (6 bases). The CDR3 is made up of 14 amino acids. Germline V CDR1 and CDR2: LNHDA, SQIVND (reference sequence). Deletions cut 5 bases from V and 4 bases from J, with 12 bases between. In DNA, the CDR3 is TGTGCCAGTAGTCTCGAGAGGGGGTACAATGAGCAGTTCTTC. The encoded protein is CASSLERGYNEQFF.

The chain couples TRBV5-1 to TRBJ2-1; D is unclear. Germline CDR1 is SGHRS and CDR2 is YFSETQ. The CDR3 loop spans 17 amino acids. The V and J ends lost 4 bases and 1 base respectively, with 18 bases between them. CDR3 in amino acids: CASSEEGPASSYNEQFF. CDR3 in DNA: TGCGCCAGCAGCGAGGAAGGTCCGGCATCTTCCTACAATGAGCAGTTCTTC.

As DNA, the CDR3 is TGTGCCAGCAGCTTACAGGGTTCTGACAATGAGCAGTTCTTC. This sequence encodes CASSLQGSDNEQFF. V is TRBV7-2 and J is TRBJ2-1; a weak D match, TRBD1 (5 bases). The length of the CDR3 is 14 residues. CDR1 is SGHTA and CDR2 is FQGNSA in the germline V gene. Trimming shortened V by 2 bases and J by 5 bases, and 10 bases separated the two germline ends.

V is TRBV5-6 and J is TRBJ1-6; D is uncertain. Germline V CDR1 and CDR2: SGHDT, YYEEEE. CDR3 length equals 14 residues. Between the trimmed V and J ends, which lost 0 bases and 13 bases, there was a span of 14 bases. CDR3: CASSLGPFLVPLHF. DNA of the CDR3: TGTGCCAGCAGCTTGGGGCCCTTTTTGGTCCCCCTCCACTTT.

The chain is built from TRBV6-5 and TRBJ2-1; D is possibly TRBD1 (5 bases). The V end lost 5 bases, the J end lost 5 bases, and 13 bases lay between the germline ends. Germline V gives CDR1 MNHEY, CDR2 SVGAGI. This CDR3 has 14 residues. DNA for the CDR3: TGTGCCAGCAGTCTCCTCGACAGCGACAATGAGCAGTTCTTC. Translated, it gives CASSLLDSDNEQFF.

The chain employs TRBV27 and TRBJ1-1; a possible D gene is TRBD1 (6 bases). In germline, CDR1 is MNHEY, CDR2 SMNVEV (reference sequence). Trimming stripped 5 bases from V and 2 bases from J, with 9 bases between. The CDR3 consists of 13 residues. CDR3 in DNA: TGTGCCAGCAGTCCCAGGGGAAACACTGAAGCTTTCTTT. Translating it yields CASSPRGNTEAFF.

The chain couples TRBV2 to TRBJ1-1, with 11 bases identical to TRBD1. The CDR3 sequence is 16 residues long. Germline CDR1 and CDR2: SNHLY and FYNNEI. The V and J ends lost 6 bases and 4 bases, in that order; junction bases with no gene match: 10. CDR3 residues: CASSKRTGGLSTEAFF. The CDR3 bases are TGTGCCAGCAGCAAAAGGACAGGGGGCCTGAGCACTGAAGCTTTCTTT.

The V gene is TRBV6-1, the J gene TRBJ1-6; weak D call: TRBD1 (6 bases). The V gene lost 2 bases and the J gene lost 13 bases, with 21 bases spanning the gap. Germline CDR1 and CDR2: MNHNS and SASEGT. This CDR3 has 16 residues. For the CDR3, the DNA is TGTGCCAGCAGTGAACAACAGGGCCAACCCTTCCACCCCCTCCACTTT. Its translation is CASSEQQGQPFHPLHF.

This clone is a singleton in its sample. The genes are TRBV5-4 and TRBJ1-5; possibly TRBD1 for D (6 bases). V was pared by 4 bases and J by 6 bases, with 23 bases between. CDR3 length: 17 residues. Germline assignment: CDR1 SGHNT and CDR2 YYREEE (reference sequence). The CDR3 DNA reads TGTGCCAGCAGCCTGGGAGGAAGTGGGGGCGCCTCTCAGCCCCAGCATTTT. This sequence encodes CASSLGGSGGASQPQHF.

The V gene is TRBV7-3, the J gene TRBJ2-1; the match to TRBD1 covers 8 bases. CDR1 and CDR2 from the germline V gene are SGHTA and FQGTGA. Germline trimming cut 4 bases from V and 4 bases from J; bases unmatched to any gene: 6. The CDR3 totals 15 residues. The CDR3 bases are TGTGCCAGCAGCTACACCGGGACAGGATACAATGAGCAGTTCTTC. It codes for CASSYTGTGYNEQFF.

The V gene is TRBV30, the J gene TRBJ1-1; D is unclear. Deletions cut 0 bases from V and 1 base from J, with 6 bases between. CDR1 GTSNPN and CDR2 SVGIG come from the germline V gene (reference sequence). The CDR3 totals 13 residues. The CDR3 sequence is CAWSVRGNTEAFF. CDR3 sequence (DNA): TGTGCCTGGAGTGTACGAGGGAACACTGAAGCTTTCTTT.

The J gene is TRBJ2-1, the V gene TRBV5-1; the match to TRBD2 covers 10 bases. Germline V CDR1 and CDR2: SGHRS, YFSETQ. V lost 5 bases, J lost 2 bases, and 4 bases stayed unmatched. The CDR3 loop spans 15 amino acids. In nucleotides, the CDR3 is TGCGCCAGCAGGGCCGGACTAGCGGCCTACAATGAGCAGTTCTTC. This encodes CASRAGLAAYNEQFF.

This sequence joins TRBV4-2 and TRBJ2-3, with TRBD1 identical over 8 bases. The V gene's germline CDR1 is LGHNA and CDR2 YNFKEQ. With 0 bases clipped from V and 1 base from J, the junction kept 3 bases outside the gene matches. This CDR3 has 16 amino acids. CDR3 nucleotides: TGTGCCAGCAGCCAAGATGAGACAGGGGGCACAGATACGCAGTATTTT. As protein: CASSQDETGGTDTQYF.

In DNA form, the CDR3 reads TGTGCCAGCAGCTTATCCGACCCGAGGGCCCAGCATTTT. Translation gives CASSLSDPRAQHF. This chain uses TRBV7-8 with TRBJ1-5, with D unclear. Trimming pared 2 bases from V and 11 bases from J, leaving 13 bases between. The germline V gene encodes CDR1 SGHVS and CDR2 FQNEAQ. The CDR3 totals 13 residues.

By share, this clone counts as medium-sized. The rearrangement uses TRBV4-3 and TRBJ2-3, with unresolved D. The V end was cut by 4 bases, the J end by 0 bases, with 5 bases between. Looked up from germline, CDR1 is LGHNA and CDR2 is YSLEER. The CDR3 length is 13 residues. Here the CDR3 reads CASSPTSTDTQYF. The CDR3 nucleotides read TGCGCCAGCAGCCCAACTAGCACAGATACGCAGTATTTT.

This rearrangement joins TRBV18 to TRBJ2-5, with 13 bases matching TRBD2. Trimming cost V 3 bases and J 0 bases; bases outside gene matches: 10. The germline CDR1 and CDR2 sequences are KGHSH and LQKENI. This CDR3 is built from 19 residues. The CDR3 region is CASSPRRGLAGWYQETQYF. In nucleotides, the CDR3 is TGTGCCAGCTCACCCCGTAGGGGACTAGCGGGGTGGTACCAAGAGACCCAGTACTTC.

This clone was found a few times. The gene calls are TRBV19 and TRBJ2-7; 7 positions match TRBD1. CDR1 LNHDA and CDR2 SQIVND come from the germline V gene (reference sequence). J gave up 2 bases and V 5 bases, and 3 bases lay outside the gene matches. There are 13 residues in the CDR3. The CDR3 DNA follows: TGTGCCAGTAGTGCAGGGGGAACCTACGAGCAGTACTTC. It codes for CASSAGGTYEQYF.

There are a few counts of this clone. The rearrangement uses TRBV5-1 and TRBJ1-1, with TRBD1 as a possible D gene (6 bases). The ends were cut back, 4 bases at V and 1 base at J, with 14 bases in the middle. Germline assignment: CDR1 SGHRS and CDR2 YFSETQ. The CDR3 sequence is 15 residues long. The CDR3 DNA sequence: TGCGCCAGCAGCGCCAGACAGGCCTCGAACACTGAAGCTTTCTTT. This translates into CASSARQASNTEAFF.

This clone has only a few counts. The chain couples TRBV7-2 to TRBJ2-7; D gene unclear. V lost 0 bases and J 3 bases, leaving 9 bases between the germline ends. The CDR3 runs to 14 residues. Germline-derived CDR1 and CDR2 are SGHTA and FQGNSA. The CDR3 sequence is CASSLALQNYEQYF. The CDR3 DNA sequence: TGTGCCAGCAGCTTAGCGCTGCAGAACTACGAGCAGTACTTC.

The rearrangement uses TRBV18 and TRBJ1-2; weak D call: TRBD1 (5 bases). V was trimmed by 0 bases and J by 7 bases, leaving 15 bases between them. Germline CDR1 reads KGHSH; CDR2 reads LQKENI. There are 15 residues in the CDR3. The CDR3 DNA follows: TGTGCCAGCTCACCACCGGGGAAACAGGCTCCTGGCTACACCTTC. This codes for CASSPPGKQAPGYTF. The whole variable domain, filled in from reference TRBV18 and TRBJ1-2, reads NAGVMQNPRHLVRRRGQEARLRCSPMKGHSHVYWYRQLPEEGLKFMVYLQKENIIDESGMPKERFSAEFPKEGPSILRIQQVVRGDSAAYFCASSPPGKQAPGYTFGSGTRLTVV.